This TCR beta chain came from a study of beta chain features in type 1 diabetes. Notes on the study in general: Type 1 diabetes patients showed a moderate but significant shortening of TCRB CDR3s in all four CD4+ subsets.

Isolation of CD4+ naive, central memory, regulatory and stem cell-like memory cells was achieved by sorting via CD45RO/CCR7/CD25/CD127/CD95/CD27. This clone was counted between two and nine times. The target antigen is unknown. Of the isolated RNA, all was reverse transcribed, and so the sequenced material was expressed TCRB transcripts. Here immunoSEQ multiplex PCR was the method, and the copy in TCRdb shows in-frame clones only, minus some. The table records around 360,000 clones, over 10% of them present only once. This clonotype was sampled from a woman aged 18-29 years with type 1 diabetes. Sequencing was done on a sample of naive CD4+ T cells from blood.

The CDR3, as DNA: TGCAGTGCTAGAGTCTCTGAAAAACTGTTTTTT. Its protein product is CSARVSEKLFF. The J gene is TRBJ1-4, the V gene TRBV20-1; D gene unclear. V gave up 1 base and J gave up 7 bases, with 4 bases separating them. Germline V gene lookup returns CDR1 DFQATT and CDR2 SNEGSKA (reference sequence). The length of the CDR3 is 11 residues.